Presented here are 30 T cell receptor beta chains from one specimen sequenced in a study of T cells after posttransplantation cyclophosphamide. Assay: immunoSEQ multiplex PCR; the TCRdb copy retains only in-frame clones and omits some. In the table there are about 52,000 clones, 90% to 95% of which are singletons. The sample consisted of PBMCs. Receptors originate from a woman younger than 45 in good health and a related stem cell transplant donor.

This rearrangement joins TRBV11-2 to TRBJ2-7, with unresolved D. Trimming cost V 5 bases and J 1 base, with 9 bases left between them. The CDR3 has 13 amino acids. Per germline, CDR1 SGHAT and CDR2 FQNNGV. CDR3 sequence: CASSTHRSYEQYF. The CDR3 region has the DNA TGTGCCAGCAGCACCCATCGGTCCTACGAGCAGTACTTC. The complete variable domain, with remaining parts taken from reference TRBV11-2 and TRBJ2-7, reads EAGVAQSPRYKIIEKRQSVAFWCNPISGHATLYWYQQILGQGPKLLIQFQNNGVVDDSQLPKDRFSAERLKGVDSTLKIQPAKLEDSAVYLCASSTHRSYEQYFGPGTRLTVT.

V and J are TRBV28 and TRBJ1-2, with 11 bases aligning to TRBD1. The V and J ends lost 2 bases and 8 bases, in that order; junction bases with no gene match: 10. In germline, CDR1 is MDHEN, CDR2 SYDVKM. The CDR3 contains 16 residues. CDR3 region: CASSLRISGTGGGYTF. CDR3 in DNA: TGTGCCAGCAGTTTACGAATATCCGGGACAGGGGGAGGCTACACCTTC.

CDR3 sequence reads: CASRGGARNSPLHF. The DNA of the CDR3 is TGTGCCAGCAGGGGGGGGGCGCGGAATTCACCCCTCCACTTT. V and J are TRBV27 and TRBJ1-6; perhaps TRBD1 as D (6 bases). This CDR3 has 14 amino acids. Germline V CDR1 and CDR2: MNHEY, SMNVEV (reference sequence). Trimming pared 6 bases from V and 7 bases from J, leaving 13 bases between.

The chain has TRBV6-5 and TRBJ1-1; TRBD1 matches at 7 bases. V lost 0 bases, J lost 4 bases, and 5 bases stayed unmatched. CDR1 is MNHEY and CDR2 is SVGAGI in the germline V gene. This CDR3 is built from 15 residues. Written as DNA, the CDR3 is TGTGCCAGCAGTTACTCGGATACAGGGGCCACTGAAGCTTTCTTT. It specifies CASSYSDTGATEAFF.

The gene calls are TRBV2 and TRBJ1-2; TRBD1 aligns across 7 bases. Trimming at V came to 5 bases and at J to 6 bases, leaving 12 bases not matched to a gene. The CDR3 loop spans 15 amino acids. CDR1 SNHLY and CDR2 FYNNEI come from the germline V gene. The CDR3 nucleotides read TGTGCCAGCAGTCCAATTTGGGACAGAAACCATGGCTACACCTTC. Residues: CASSPIWDRNHGYTF.

As DNA, the CDR3 is TGTGCCATCAGTGATCGGGGCTACGAGCAGTACTTC. As protein: CAISDRGYEQYF. The V call is TRBV10-3, the J call TRBJ2-7; possible D gene TRBD2, 5 bases. This CDR3 region has 12 residues. V lost 3 bases and J 3 bases, leaving 6 bases between the germline ends. Germline V lookup: CDR1 ENHRY, CDR2 SYGVKD.

The CDR3 protein is CASSVLPGPSANEKLFF. In DNA form, the CDR3 reads TGTGCCAGCAGCGTACTCCCAGGGCCGTCGGCGAATGAAAAACTGTTTTTT. The gene calls are TRBV9 and TRBJ1-4, with D perhaps matching TRBD1 (5 bases). This CDR3 spans 17 amino acids. The V end lost 1 base, the J end lost 5 bases, and 18 bases lay between the germline ends. Germline V gene sequence: CDR1 SGDLS, CDR2 YYNGEE.

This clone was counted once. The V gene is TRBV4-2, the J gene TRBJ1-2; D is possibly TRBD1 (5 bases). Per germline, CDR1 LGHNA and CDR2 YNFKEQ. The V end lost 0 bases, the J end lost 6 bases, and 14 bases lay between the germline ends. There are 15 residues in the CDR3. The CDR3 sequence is CASSQDDGQGDGYTF. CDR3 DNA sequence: TGTGCCAGCAGCCAAGATGACGGACAAGGGGATGGCTACACCTTC.

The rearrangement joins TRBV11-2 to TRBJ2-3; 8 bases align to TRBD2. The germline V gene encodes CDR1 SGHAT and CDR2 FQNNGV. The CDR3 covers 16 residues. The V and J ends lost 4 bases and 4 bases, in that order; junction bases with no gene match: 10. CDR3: CASSSRTSSSADTQYF. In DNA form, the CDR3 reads TGTGCCAGCAGCTCCCGGACTAGCAGTAGCGCAGATACGCAGTATTTT.

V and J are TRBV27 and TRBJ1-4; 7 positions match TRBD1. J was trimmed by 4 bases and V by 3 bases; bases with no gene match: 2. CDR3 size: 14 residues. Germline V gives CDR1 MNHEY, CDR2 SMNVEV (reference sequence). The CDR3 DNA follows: TGTGCCAGCAGTTTGACAGGGTTTAATGAAAAACTGTTTTTT. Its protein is CASSLTGFNEKLFF.

The CDR3 loop is CASSLGSLYNEQFF. The CDR3 coding sequence is TGTGCCAGCAGCTTAGGGTCACTATACAATGAGCAGTTCTTC. The chain carries TRBV11-2 and TRBJ2-1; no clear D. CDR3 size: 14 residues. V gave up 1 base and J gave up 4 bases, with 8 bases separating them. In germline, CDR1 is SGHAT, CDR2 FQNNGV.

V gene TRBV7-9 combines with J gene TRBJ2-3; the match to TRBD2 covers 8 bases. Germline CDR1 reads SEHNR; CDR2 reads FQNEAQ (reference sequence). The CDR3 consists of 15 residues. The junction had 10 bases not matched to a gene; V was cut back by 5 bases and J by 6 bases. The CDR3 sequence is CASSPTSGRFDTQYF. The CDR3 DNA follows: TGTGCCAGCAGCCCCACTAGCGGAAGGTTCGATACGCAGTATTTT.

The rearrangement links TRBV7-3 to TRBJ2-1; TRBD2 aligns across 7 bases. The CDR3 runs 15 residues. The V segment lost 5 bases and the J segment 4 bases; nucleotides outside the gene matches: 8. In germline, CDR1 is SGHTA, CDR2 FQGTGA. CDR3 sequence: CASSPLPGGYNEQFF. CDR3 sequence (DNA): TGTGCCAGCAGCCCCCTTCCGGGGGGATACAATGAGCAGTTCTTC.

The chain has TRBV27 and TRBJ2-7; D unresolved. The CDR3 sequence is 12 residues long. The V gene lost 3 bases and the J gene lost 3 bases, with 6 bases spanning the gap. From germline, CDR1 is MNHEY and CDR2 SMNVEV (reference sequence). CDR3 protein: CASSFFGYEQYF. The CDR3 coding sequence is TGTGCCAGCAGTTTCTTCGGCTACGAGCAGTACTTC.

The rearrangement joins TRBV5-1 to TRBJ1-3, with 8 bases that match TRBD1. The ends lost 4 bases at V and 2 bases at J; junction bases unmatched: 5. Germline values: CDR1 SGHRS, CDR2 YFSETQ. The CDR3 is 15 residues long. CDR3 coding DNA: TGCGCCAGCAGCGCCGGGACAGGCGCTGGAAACACCATATATTTT. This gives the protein CASSAGTGAGNTIYF.

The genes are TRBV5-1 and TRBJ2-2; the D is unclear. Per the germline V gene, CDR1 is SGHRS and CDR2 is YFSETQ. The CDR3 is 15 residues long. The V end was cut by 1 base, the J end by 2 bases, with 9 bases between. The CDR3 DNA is TGCGCCAGCAGCTTGTTGCAGGCCAACACCGGGGAGCTGTTTTTT. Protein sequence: CASSLLQANTGELFF.

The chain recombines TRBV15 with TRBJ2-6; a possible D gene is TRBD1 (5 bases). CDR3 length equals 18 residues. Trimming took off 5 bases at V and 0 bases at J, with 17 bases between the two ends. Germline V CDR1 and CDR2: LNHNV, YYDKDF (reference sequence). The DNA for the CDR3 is TGTGCCACCAGCTCAATCGACAGTAGGAGCTCTGGGGCCAACGTCCTGACTTTC. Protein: CATSSIDSRSSGANVLTF.

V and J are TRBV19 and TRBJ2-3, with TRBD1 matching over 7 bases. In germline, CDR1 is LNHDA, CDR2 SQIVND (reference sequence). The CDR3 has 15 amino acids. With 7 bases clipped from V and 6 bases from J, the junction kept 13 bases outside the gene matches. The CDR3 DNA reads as TGTGCCAGTAAGGGGGCGGACATGAGAAGGGATACGCAGTATTTT. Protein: CASKGADMRRDTQYF.

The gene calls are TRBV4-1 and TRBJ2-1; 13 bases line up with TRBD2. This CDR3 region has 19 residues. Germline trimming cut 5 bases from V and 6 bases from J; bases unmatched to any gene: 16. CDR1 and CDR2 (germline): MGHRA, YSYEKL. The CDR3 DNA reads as TGCGCCAGCAGCGCGACTAGCGGGGGGCTTTACTTGTGGGGCAATGAGCAGTTCTTC. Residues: CASSATSGGLYLWGNEQFF.

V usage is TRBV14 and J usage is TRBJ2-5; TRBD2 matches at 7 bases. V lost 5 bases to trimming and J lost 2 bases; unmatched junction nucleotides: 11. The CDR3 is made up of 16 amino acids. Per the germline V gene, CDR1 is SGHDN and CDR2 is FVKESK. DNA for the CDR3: TGTGCCAGCAGCAAAGGGCTACTAGCGACTCAAGAGACCCAGTACTTC. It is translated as CASSKGLLATQETQYF.

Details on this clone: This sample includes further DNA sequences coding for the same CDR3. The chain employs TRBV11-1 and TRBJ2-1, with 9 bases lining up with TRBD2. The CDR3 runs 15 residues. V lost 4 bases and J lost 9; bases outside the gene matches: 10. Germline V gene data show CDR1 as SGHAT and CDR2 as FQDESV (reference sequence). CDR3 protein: CASSSVGGGEGEQFF. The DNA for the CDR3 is TGTGCCAGCAGCTCCGTCGGCGGGGGGGAGGGTGAGCAGTTCTTC.

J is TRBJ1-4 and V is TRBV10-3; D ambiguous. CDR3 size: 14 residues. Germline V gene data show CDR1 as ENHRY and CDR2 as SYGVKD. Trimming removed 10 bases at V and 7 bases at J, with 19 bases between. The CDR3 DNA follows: TGTGCCACCACACCTTTTCGGAGTCCTGAAAAACTGTTTTTT. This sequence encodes CATTPFRSPEKLFF.

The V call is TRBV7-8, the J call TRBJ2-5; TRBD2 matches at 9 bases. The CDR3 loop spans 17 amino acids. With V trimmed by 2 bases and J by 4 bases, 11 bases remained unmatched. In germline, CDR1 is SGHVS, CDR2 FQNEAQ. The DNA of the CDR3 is TGTGCCAGCAGCTTAACCTTAATCGGCGGGGGGGTAGAGACCCAGTACTTC. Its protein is CASSLTLIGGGVETQYF.

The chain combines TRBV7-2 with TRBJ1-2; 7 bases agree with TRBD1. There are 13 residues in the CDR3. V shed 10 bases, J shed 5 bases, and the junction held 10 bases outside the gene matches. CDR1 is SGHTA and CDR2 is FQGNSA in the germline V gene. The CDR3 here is CAIRTGGNYGYTF. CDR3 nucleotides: TGTGCCATTCGGACAGGCGGAAATTATGGCTACACCTTC.

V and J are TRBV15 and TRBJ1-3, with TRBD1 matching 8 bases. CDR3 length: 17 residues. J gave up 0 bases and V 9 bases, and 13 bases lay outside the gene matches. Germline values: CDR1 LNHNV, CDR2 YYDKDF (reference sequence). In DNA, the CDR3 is TGTGCCACAGCGTACGGGGACAGGCGGAGCTCTGGAAACACCATATATTTT. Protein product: CATAYGDRRSSGNTIYF.

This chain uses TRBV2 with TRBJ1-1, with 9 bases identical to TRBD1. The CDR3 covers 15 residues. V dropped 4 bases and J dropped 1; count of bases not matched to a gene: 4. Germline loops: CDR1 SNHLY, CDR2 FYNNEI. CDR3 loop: CASSGQGVRNTEAFF. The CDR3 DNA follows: TGTGCCAGCAGTGGACAGGGGGTTAGGAACACTGAAGCTTTCTTT.

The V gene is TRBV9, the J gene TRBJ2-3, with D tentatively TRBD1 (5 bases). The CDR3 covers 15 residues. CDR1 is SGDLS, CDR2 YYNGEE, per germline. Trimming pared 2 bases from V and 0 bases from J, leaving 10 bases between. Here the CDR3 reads CASSVMQGSTDTQYF. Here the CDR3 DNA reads TGTGCCAGCAGCGTGATGCAGGGAAGCACAGATACGCAGTATTTT.

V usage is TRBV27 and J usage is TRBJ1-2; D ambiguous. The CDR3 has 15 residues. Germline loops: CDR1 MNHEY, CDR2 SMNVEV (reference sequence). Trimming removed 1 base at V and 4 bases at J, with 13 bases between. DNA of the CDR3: TGTGCCAGCAGTTTATACGAGTCTAGGCTCTATGGCTACACCTTC. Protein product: CASSLYESRLYGYTF.

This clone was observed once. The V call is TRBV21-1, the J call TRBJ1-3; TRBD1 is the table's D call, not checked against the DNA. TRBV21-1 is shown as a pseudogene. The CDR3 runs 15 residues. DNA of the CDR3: TGTGCCAGCAGCAGAGGACAGAGCTCTGGAAACACCATATATTTT. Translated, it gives CASSRGQSSGNTIYF.

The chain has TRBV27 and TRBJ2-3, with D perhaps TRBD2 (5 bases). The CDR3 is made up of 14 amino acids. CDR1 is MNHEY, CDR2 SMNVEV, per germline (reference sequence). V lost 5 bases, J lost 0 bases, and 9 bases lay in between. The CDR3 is CASSPRTSTDTQYF. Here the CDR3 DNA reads TGTGCCAGCAGTCCCCGGACTAGCACAGATACGCAGTATTTT.